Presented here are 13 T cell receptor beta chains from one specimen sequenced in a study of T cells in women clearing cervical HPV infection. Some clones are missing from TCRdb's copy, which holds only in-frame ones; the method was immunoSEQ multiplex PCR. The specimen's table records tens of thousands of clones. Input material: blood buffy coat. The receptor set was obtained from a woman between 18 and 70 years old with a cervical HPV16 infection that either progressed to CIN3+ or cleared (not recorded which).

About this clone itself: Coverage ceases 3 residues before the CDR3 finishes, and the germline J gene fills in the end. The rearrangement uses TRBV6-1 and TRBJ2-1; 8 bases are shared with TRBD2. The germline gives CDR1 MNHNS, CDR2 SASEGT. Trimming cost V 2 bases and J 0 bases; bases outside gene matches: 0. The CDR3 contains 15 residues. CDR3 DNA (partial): TGTGCCAGCAGTGAACTAGCGGGCTCCTACAATGAG. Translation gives CASSELAGSYNE. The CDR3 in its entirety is CASSELAGSYNEQFF.

The CDR3 loop reads CASSLTGRGNTIYF. The sequenced part of the CDR3 DNA is TGTGCCAGCAGCCTTACAGGGAGAGGAAACACC. The chain employs TRBV14 and TRBJ1-3; TRBD1 is a possible D gene (6 bases). The read stops 3 residues short of the end of the CDR3; the missing end is completed from the germline J gene. Trimming removed 4 bases at V and 4 bases at J, with 11 bases between. Germline values: CDR1 SGHDN, CDR2 FVKESK. The CDR3 sequence is 14 residues long.

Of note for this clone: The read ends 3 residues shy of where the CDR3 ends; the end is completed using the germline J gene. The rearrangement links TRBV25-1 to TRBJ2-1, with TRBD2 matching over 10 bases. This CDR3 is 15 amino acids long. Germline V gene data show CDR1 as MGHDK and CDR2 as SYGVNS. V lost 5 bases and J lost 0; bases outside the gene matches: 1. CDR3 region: CASSTSGISYNEQFF. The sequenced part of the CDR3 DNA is TGTGCCAGCAGTACTAGCGGGATCTCCTACAATGAG.

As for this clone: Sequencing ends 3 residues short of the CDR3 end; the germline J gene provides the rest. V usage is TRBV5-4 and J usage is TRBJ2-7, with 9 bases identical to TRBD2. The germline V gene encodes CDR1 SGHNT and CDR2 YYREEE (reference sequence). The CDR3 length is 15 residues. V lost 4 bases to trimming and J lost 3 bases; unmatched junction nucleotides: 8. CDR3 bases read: TGTGCCAGCAGCGCCCGACTAGCGGAGCGCTACGAG. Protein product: CASSARLAERYE. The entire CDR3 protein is CASSARLAERYEQYF.

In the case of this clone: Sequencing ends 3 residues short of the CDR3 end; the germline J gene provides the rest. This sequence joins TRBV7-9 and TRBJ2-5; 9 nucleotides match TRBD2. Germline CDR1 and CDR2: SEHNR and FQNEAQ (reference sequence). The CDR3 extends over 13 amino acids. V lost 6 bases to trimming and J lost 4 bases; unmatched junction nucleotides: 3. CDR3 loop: CASSQGLAETQYF. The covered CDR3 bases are TGTGCCAGCAGTCAGGGACTAGCAGAGACC.

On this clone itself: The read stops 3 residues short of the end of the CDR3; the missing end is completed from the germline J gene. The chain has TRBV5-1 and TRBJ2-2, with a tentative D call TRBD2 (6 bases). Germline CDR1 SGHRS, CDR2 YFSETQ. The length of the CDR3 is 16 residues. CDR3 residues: CASSLAPGRIDEKLFF. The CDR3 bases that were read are TGCGCCAGCAGCTTGGCTCCGGGGAGGATCGATGAAAAG.

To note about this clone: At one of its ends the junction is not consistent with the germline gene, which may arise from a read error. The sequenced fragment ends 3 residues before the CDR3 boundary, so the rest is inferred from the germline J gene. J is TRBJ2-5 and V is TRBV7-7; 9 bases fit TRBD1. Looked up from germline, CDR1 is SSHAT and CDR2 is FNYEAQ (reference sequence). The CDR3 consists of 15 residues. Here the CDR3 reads CASSHRDRVEETQYF. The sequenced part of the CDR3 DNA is TGTGCTAGCAGCCACCGGGACAGGGTCGAGGAGACC.

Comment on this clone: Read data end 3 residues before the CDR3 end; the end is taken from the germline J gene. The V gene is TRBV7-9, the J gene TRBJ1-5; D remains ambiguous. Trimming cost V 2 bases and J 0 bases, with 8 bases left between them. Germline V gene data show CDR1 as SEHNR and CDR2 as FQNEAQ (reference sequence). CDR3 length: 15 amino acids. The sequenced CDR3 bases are TGTGCCAGCAGCTTATCAGGCAGTAGCAATCAGCCC. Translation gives CASSLSGSSNQP. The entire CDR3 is CASSLSGSSNQPQHF.

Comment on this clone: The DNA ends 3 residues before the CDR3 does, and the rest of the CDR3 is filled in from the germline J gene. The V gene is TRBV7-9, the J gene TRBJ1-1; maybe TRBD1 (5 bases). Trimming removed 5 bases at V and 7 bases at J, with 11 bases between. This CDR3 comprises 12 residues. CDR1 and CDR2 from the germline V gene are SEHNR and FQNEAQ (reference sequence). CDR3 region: CASSRQSSEAFF. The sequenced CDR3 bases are TGTGCCAGCAGCCGACAGTCAAGTGAA.

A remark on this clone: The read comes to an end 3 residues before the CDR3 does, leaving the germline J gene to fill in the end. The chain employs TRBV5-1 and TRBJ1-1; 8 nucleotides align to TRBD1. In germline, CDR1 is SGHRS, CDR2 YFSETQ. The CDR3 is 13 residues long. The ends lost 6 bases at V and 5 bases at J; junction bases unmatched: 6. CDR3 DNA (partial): TGCGCCAGCAACTTACAGGGGGAAACTGAA. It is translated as CASNLQGETE. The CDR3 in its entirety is CASNLQGETEAFF.

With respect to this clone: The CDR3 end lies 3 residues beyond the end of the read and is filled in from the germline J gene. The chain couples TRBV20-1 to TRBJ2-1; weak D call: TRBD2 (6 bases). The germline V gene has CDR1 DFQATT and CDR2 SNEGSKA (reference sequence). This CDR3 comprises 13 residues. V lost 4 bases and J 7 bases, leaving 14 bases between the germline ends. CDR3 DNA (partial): TGCAGTGCTAAGTGGCTAGCGATAAATGAG. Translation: CSAKWLAINE. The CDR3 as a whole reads CSAKWLAINEQFF.

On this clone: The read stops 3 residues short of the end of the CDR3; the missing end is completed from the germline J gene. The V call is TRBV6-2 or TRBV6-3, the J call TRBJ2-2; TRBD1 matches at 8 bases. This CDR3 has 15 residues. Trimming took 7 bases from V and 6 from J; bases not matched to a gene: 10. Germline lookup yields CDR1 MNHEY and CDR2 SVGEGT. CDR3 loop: CASTKETGVAGELFF. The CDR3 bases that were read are TGTGCCAGCACTAAAGAGACAGGGGTGGCCGGGGAG.

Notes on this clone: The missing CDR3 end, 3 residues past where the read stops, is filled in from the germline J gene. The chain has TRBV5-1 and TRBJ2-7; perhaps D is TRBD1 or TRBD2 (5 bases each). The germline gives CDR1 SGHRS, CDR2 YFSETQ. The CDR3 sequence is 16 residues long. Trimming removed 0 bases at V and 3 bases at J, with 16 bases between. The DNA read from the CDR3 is TGCGCCAGCAGCTTGGCGATGTCAGGGAGACTCTACGAG. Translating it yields CASSLAMSGRLYE. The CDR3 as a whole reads CASSLAMSGRLYEQYF.